This T cell receptor (beta chain) comes out of a study of cytomegalovirus exposure and HLA in healthy donors. The study ran its PCR with 60 Vbeta and 13 Jbeta primers. Profiling relied on immunoSEQ multiplex PCR, and the TCRdb table lists in-frame clones only, not all of them. Of roughly 200,000 clones listed, roughly 90% were seen once; the top ten hold around 0.31%. Donors counted as nominally healthy when sampled, yet unrecorded immune exposures were likely. Broader study findings: Most observed TCR sequences were rare, whereas some public TCRs were detected in many donors. 16,951 TCR beta sequences were associated with HLA alleles at 0.05 false discovery rate in a later analysis. Donors were assumed by presence/absence analyses to have roughly uniform sequencing depth.

J was trimmed by 7 bases and V by 5 bases; bases with no gene match: 6. The germline V gene encodes CDR1 MNHEY and CDR2 SMNVEV (reference sequence). This CDR3 contains 14 residues. For this clone: The antigen remains undetermined.

V and J are TRBV27 and TRBJ1-5; the match to TRBD1 covers 9 bases. This receptor was obtained from a woman younger than 45 in good health and CMV-seronegative. The sample consisted of PBMCs. CDR3 nucleotide sequence: TGTGCCAGCAGTCCGGGGACAGGGAAGCAGCCCCAGCATTTT. This gives the protein CASSPGTGKQPQHF.